This entry features one T cell receptor beta chain sequence. The assay was immunoSEQ multiplex PCR, and TCRdb's table has in-frame clones only and misses some. The data contain about 56,000 clones, around 89% of them singletons. The data were taken from a study of T cell changes during pregnancy in multiple sclerosis. Germline V gene data show CDR1 as GTSNPN and CDR2 as SVGIG (reference sequence). This CDR3 region has 13 residues. V was pared by 4 bases and J by 8 bases, with 9 bases of the junction left unmatched. This sample comprised peripheral blood, obtained after pregnancy. The rearrangement joins TRBV30 to TRBJ1-2; 8 nucleotides match TRBD1. This clonotype was obtained from a female donor with multiple sclerosis, enrolled in a pregnancy study. In DNA, the CDR3 is TGTGCCTGGACCCCCTGGGGGACAGGCGGCTACACCTTC. This gives the protein CAWTPWGTGGYTF.